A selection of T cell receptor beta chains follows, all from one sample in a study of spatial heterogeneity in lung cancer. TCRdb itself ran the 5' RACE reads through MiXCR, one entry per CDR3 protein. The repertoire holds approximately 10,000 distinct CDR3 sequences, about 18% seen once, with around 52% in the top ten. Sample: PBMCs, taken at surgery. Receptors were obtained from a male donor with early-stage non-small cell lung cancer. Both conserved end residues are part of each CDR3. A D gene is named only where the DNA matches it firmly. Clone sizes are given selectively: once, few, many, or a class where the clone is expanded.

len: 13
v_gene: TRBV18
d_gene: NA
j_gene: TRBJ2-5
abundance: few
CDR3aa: CASSPPGGETQYF
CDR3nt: TGTGCCAGCTCACCACCGGGCGGAGAGACCCAGTACTTC

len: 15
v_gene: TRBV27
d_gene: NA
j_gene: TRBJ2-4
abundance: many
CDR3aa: CASTEKGLAKNIQYF
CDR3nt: TGTGCCAGCACCGAAAAAGGACTAGCCAAAAACATTCAGTACTTC

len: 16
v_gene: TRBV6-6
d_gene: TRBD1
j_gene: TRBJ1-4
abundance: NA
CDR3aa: CASSYPGQGAEGKLFF
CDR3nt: TGTGCCAGCAGTTACCCGGGACAGGGGGCGGAGGGCAAACTGTTTTTT

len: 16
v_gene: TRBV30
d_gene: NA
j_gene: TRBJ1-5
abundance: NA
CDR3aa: CAWSMATLTSNQPQHF
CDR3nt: TGTGCCTGGAGTATGGCCACATTGACTAGCAATCAGCCCCAGCATTTT

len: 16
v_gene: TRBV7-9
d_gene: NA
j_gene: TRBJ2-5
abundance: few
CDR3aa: CASSLALGRTQETQYF
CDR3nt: TGTGCCAGCAGCTTAGCTCTCGGACGGACCCAAGAGACCCAGTACTTC

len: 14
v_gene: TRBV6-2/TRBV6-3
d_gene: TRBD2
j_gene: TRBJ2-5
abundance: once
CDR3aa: CASSYGLAQETQYF
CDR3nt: TGTGCCAGCAGTTACGGACTAGCCCAAGAGACCCAGTACTTC

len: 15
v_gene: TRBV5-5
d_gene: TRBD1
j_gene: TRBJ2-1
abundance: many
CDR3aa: CASSLVPQGDNEQFF
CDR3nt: TGTGCCAGCAGCTTGGTACCACAGGGGGACAATGAGCAGTTCTTC

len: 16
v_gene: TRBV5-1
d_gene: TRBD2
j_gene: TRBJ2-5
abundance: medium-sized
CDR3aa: CASSMSVAGREETQYF
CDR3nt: TGCGCCAGCAGCATGTCTGTAGCGGGACGGGAAGAGACCCAGTACTTC

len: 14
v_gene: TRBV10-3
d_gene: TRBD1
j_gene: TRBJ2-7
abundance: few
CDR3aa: CAIGRQGNTYEQYF
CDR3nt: TGTGCCATCGGTAGACAGGGTAATACCTACGAGCAGTACTTC

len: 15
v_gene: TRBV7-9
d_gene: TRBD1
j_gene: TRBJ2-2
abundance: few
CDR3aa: CASSFRTGGPGELFF
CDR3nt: TGTGCCAGCAGCTTCCGGACAGGGGGCCCCGGGGAGCTGTTTTTT

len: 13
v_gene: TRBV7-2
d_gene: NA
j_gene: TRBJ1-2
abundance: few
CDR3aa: CASSLEGVAGYTF
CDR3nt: TGTGCCAGCAGCTTAGAGGGGGTTGCTGGCTACACCTTC

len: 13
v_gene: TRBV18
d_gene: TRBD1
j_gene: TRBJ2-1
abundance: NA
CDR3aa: CASSPGQNNEQFF
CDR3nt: TGTGCCAGCTCACCGGGACAGAACAATGAGCAGTTCTTC

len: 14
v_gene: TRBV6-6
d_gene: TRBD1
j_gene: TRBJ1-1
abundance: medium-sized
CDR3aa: CASRTMTGETEAFF
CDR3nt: TGTGCCAGCAGAACTATGACAGGGGAGACTGAAGCTTTCTTT

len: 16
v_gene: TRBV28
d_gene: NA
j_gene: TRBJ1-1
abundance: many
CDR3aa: CASSLYRGTQNTEAFF
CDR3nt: TGTGCCAGCAGTCTCTACCGCGGGACCCAGAACACTGAAGCTTTCTTT

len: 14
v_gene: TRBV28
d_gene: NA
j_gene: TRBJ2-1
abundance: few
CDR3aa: CASIGSSSYNEQFF
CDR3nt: TGTGCCAGTATCGGCAGTAGCTCCTACAATGAGCAGTTCTTC

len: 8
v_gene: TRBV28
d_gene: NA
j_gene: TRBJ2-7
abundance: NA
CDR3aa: CASSKPRF
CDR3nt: TGTGCCAGCAGTAAACCCCGATTC

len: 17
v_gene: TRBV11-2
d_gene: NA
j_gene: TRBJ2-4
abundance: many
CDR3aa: CASSPHAGSIAKNIQYF
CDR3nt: TGTGCCAGCAGCCCCCATGCAGGTTCTATAGCCAAAAACATTCAGTACTTC

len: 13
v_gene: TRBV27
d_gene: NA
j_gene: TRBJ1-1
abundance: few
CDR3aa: CASSLGVYTEAFF
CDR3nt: TGTGCCAGCAGTTTGGGGGTGTACACTGAAGCTTTCTTT

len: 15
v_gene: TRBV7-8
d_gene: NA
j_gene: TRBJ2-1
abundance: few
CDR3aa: CASSRLVELGNEQFF
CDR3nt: TGTGCCAGCAGCCGACTAGTTGAATTAGGCAATGAGCAGTTCTTC

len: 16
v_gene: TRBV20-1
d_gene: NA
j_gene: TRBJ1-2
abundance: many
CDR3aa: CSAPIRQTGWGYGYTF
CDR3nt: TGCAGTGCTCCTATTCGACAAACAGGGTGGGGCTATGGCTACACCTTC

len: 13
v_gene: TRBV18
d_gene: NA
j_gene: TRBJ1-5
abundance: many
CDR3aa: CASSPTKDQPQHF
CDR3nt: TGTGCCAGCTCCCCCACTAAAGATCAGCCCCAGCATTTT

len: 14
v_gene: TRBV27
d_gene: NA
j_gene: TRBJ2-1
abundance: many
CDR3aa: CASSLFEGKNEQFF
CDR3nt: TGTGCCAGCAGTTTATTTGAGGGCAAGAATGAGCAGTTCTTC

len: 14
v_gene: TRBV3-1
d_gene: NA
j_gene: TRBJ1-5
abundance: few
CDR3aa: CASSLDRMNQPQHF
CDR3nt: TGTGCCAGCAGTCTAGACAGAATGAATCAGCCCCAGCATTTT